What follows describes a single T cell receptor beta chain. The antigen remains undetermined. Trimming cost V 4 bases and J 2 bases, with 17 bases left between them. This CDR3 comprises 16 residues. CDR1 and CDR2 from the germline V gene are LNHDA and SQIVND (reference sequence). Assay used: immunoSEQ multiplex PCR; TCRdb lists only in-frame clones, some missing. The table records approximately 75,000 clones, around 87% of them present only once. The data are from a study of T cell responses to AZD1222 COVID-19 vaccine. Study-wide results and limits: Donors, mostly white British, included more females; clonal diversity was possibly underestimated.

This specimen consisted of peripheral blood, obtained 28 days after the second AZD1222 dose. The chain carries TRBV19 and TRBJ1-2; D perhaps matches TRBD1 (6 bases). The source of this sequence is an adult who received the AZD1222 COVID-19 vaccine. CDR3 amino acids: CASSNKNAGVNYGYTF. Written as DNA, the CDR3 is TGTGCCAGTAGTAATAAGAACGCAGGGGTGAACTATGGCTACACCTTC.